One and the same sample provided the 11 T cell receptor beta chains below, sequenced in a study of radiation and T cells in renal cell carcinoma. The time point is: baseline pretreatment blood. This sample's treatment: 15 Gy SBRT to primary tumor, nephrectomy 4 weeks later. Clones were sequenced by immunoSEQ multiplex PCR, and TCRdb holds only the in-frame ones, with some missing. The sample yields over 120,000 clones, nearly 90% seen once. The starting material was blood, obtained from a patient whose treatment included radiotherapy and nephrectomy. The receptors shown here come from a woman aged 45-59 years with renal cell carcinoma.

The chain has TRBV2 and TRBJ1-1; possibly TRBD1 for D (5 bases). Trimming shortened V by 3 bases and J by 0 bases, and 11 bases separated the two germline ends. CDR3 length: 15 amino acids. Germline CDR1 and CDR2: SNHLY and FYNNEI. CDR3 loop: CASSEFDRMNTEAFF. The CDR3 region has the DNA TGTGCCAGCAGTGAGTTCGACAGAATGAACACTGAAGCTTTCTTT.

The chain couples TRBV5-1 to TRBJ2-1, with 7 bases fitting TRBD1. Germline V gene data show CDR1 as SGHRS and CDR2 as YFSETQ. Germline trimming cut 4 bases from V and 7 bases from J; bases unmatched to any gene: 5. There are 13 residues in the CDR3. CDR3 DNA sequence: TGCGCCAGCAGCAAACAACAGGGGAATGAGCAGTTCTTC. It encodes CASSKQQGNEQFF.

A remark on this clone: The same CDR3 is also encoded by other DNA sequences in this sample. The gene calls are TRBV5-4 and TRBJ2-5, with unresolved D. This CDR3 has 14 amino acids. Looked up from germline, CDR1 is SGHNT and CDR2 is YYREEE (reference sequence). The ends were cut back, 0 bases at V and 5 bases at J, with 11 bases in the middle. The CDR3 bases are TGTGCCAGCAGCTTGGCCGGAGCAAGCGAGACCCAGTACTTC. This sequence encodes CASSLAGASETQYF.

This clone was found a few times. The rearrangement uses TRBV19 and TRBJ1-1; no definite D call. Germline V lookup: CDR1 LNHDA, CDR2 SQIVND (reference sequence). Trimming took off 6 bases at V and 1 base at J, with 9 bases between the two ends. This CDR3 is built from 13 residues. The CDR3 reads CASSWTTNTEAFF. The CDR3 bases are TGTGCCAGTAGCTGGACGACGAACACTGAAGCTTTCTTT.

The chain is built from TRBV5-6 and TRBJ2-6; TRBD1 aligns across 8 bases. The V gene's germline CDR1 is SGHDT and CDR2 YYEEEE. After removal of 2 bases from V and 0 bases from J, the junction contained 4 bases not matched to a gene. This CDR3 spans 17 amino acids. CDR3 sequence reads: CASSFGQGFSGANVLTF. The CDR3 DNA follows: TGTGCCAGCAGCTTTGGACAGGGCTTCTCTGGGGCCAACGTCCTGACTTTC.

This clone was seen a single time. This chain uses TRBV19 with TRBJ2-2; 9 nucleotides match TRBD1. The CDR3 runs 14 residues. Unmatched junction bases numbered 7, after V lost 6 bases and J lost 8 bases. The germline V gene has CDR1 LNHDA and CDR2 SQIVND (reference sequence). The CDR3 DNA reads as TGTGCCAGTAGAGAGTACAGGGGGCAAGGGGAGCTGTTTTTT. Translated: CASREYRGQGELFF.

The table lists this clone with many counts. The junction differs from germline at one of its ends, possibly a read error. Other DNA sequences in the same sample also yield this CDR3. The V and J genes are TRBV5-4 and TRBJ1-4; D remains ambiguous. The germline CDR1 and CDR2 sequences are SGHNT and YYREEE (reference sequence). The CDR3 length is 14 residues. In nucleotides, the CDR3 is TGCGCCAGCAGCCAAGACCTACGGTCGGAAAAACTGTTTTTT. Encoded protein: CASSQDLRSEKLFF.

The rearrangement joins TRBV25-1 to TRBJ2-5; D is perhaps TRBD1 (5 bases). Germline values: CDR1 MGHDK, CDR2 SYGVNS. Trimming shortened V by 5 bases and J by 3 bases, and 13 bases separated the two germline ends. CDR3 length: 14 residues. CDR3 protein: CASSQWEQEETQYF. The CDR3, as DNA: TGTGCCAGCAGTCAATGGGAACAGGAAGAGACCCAGTACTTC. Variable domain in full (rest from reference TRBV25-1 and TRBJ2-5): EADIYQTPRYLVIGTGKKITLECSQTMGHDKMYWYQQDPGMELHLIHYSYGVNSTEKGDLSSESTVSRIRTEHFPLTLESARPSHTSQYLCASSQWEQEETQYFGPGTRLLVL.

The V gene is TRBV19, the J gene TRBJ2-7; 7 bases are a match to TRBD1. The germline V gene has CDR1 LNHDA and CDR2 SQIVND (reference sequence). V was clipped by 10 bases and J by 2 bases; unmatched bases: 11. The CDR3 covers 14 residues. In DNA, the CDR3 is TGTGCCACCCGGACAGGCCAGGGAGCCTACGAGCAGTACTTC. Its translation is CATRTGQGAYEQYF.

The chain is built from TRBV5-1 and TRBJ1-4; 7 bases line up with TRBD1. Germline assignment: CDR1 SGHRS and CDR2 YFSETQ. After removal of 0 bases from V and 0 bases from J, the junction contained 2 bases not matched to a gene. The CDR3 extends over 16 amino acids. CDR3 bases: TGCGCCAGCAGCTTGGCAGGGGGTTCAACTAATGAAAAACTGTTTTTT. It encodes CASSLAGGSTNEKLFF.

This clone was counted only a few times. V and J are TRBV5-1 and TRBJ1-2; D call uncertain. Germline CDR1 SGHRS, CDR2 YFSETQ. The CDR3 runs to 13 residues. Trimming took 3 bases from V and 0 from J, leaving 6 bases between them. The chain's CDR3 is CASSSGANYGYTF. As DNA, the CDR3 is TGCGCCAGCAGCTCAGGAGCTAACTATGGCTACACCTTC.